This T cell receptor (beta chain) was recovered during a study of identifying expanded T cells in peripheral blood (dated by TCRdb to about 2019). At the level of the whole study: Technical replicates were generated by sequencing separate aliquots of the same genomic DNA pool, with four replicates compared pairwise. The investigation overall reported the following: About 1.1 differentially abundant clones were flagged by the binomial model between technical replicates, whereas about 15 and 19 were flagged over two weeks and four weeks, respectively. Across all healthy-donor time intervals, the beta-binomial model significantly lowered both the number of clones called differentially abundant and the false-positive rate. For all healthy donors, the variance in clone template counts between roughly two-week samples rose significantly as total template count increased. It was expected by the authors that biological variance in healthy repertoires might increase further over much longer intervals, such as months to years.

The immunoSEQ Assay, which relies on bias-controlled multiplex PCR amplification of genomic DNA, was used to profile TCRbeta CDR3 regions. As for the authors' bioinformatics: To quantify the absolute abundance of each unique TCRbeta CDR3 region, the sequences were collapsed and filtered. Differential abundance was assessed using a binomial (Fisher-equivalent) model and a beta-binomial model in which time-dependent variance fitted from healthy donors was added. Clones with fewer than 5 combined templates were excluded, and clones with Benjamini-Hochberg FDR below 0.01 were called differentially abundant. Using the form v = (b*log(k)+a)^2, the beta-binomial variance was modeled as a function of the total template count across the two samples. The table comes from immuneACCESS by way of TCRdb, which keeps in-frame sequences with V and J called. Part of the clones is missing from these tables; in studies checked, under half for an unresolved V gene and the rest for unknown reasons. V, J and clone size reflect that table, while D and trimming were determined from the DNA. For this sample there are tens of thousands of clones; about 90% appear just once. The top ten clonotypes cover around 4.8% of the sample.

No immune events such as infections were documented for the healthy donors during the collection period. Time-dependent variance in a beta-binomial model of T-cell clone differential abundance was calibrated using healthy-donor blood repertoires as a training cohort. There were 10 healthy donors in the training cohort, of whom 3 were female and 7 were male. Donor ages ranged from about 29 to 70 years, with an average of around 45 years. Whole blood from each healthy donor was obtained from a commercial supplier and was collected at three time points around 13 days apart. Genomic DNA was extracted from unsorted whole blood for immunosequencing. As for this clone: Its antigen is unknown. Base qualities are missing; no much larger clone stands one base away.

The germline V gene sets CDR1 to MGHRA and CDR2 to YSYEKL. Counted from cysteine to phenylalanine, this CDR3 has 15 amino acids. The DNA shown is the 45-base CDR3, in frame from base 1. V loses 2 bases of germline sequence and J loses 3 bases, and the interval between the two ends is 10 bases. Input material: blood. This TCR was recovered from a person aged 18 to 75 in good health. The receptor chain draws on TRBV4-1 and TRBJ1-4; a tentative D call is TRBD1 (6 bases match). The DNA sequence is given as TGCGCCAGCAGCCAACGGGGGCAGTCTAATGAAAAACTGTTTTTT. This is translated as CASSQRGQSNEKLFF.